Sequencing of this T cell receptor (beta chain) was carried out in a study of T cells in Graves' hyperthyroidism and ophthalmopathy. Study details: Before treatment of any kind, peripheral blood was taken at initial diagnosis.

Exclusion of patients followed from uncontrolled infection, other autoimmune disease, pregnancy or lactation. The diagnoses drew upon clinical symptoms, serum thyroxine and TRAb, thyroid ultrasound and orbital computed tomography. Researchers took RNA transcripts and amplified the TCR beta CDR3 regions from them. A set of HTBI primers served as the primers for a first-round RT-PCR of the TCR CDR3. TCRdb itself ran the multiplex PCR reads through MiXCR, one entry per CDR3 protein. This table holds some 400,000 distinct CDR3 sequences, 15% to 20% found once. This clonotype was observed once. Its target is unknown. The CDR3 length is 13 residues. Trimming stripped 9 bases from V and 3 bases from J, with 14 bases between. CDR1 and CDR2 from the germline V gene are KGHDR and SFDVKD. General study results and limits: Most thyroid clonotypes expanded above 0.001 were also detected in blood.

The TCR comes from a woman aged 18-29 years with Graves' hyperthyroidism. The chain links TRBV24-1 to TRBJ2-7; the D is unclear. The sequencing input was blood. The CDR3 region has the DNA TGTGCCACCCAGGCCAGCGCCGACTACGAGCAGTACTTC. Amino acids: CATQASADYEQYF.